The clone carrying this T cell receptor (beta chain) showed up many times. TCRdb recomputed calls from the 5' RACE reads with MiXCR, one row per CDR3 protein. The profile shows some 67,000 distinct CDR3 sequences, about 15% of them singletons. The CDR3 contains 17 residues. Germline V CDR1 and CDR2: MDHEN, SYDVKM. V was clipped by 7 bases and J by 5 bases; unmatched bases: 13. The data belong to a study of HIV-infected patients and healthy controls. This clonotype was sampled from a human donor in good health. Sequenced input: CD4+ T cells from blood. This sequence joins TRBV28 and TRBJ1-4; TRBD1 agrees at 10 bases. The CDR3 protein is CASTQTGTGVLNEKLFF. The CDR3, as DNA: TGTGCCAGCACCCAAACCGGGACAGGGGTTTTGAATGAAAAACTGTTTTTT.